The sequence of this TCR beta chain was determined in a study of cytomegalovirus exposure and HLA in healthy donors. Study-level results: Sequencing depth roughly uniform across donors was assumed in presence/absence analyses.

CDR3 length: 14 residues. Germline V gene lookup returns CDR1 SQVTM and CDR2 ANQGSEA. A note on this clone: Its antigen is currently unknown. The junction departs from germline at one end; a sequencing error may be responsible.

Vbeta (60) and Jbeta (13) primers were used in the PCR. Here immunoSEQ multiplex PCR was the method, and the copy in TCRdb shows in-frame clones only, minus some. The sample has over 90,000 clones; approximately 66% are singletons. J is TRBJ2-1 and V is TRBV29-1; D gene ambiguous. Sequencing was performed on PBMCs. This receptor was obtained from a woman aged 45-59 years in good health and CMV-seronegative. The CDR3 nucleotides read TGCAGCGTGGAAGGACGGAGCTCCTACAATGAGCAGTTCTTC. Translated, it gives CSVEGRSSYNEQFF.